This TCR beta chain originates from a study of graft-versus-host responses after intestinal transplantation (dated by TCRdb to about 2021). As for the study more broadly: The transplants that recipients got were multivisceral, liver-intestinal, or isolated intestinal. Of the approximately 24 intestinal transplant recipients enrolled in the cohort, one of whom was a retransplant, a few patients without pretransplant specimens were excluded. Every recipient was given anti-thymocyte globulin induction, then maintenance tacrolimus and steroids for roughly 3 years. Rather than being sequenced by the commercial service, samples from three later patients were sequenced in-house on an Illumina MiSeq and processed with MiXCR. Donor T cell macrochimerism was defined as a peak of at least 4% donor T cells among recipient peripheral blood mononuclear cells. Graft-versus-host and host-versus-graft alloreactive T cell clones were tracked in the graft, circulation and bone marrow after intestinal transplantation using bulk TCR-beta CDR3 sequencing. To identify alloreactive clones, pre-transplant mixed lymphocyte reaction products were sequenced and then compared with unstimulated pre-transplant donor and recipient T cells.

The CDR3 covers 17 residues, taking in both the cysteine and the phenylalanine. Left in the record is the CDR3 DNA by itself, 51 bases read in frame from the first base. As encoded in the germline V gene, CDR1 is SNHLY while CDR2 is FYNNEI. Trimming accounts for 1 base at V and 4 bases at J, while the number of junction bases matched to no gene is 9. The sample's time point label is to be understood as: cells obtained before transplantation from donor or recipient. CD3+CD4+ and CD3+CD8+ populations were FACS-sorted from unstimulated pre-transplant donor and recipient cells taken from spleen or lymph nodes. This clone was detected only once. Its antigen has not been determined. No base qualities exist here, and no much larger clone lies one base off it. What the authors observed across the whole study: In the allografts of patients with donor T cell macrochimerism, GvH to HvG T cell clonal ratios were high. GvH clones were detected in recipient bone marrow, and some appeared earlier in ileal mucosa or blood, consistent with an intestinal mucosal origin. The conclusions were limited by the relatively low number and heterogeneity of the intestinal transplant patients. Early after transplant, peak levels of circulating GvH clones were found to be associated with declines in HvG clones.

The receptor library was made with the immunoSEQ multiplex PCR assay. For most patients, genomic DNA was isolated with the Qiagen DNeasy Blood and Tissue Kit and sent frozen to Adaptive Biotechnologies for TCR sequencing. Adaptive Biotechnologies carried out high-throughput TCR-beta CDR3 sequencing of genomic DNA for most patients. As for how the authors treated the data: Adaptive's ImmunoSEQ software was the source of the TCR sequencing data for fewer than 20 patients, while a few other patients were processed with MiXCR and VDJtools. CD4 versus CD8 sorting errors were corrected by removing sequences found in both subsets at a frequency ratio below 5:1. CDR3 nucleotide sequences shared by donor and recipient were removed because the origin of these sequences could not be assigned. Alloreactive clones required at least 2-fold expansion over unstimulated cells and minimum CFSE-low frequency of 0.002% (template counts) or 0.001% (read counts). A clone was considered mappable if detected in the sequenced pre-transplant spleen, lymph node, or MLR CFSE-low populations of the donor or recipient. Cumulative frequency of alloreactive clones was calculated as a percentage of all sequences weighted by copy number. Drawn from immuneACCESS, this table holds only the in-frame rearrangements with V and J called that TCRdb kept. Clones are partly lost; checked studies trace under half to an unresolved V gene and leave the rest unexplained. V, J and clone size reflect that table, while D and trimming were determined from the DNA. The sample contains 85,000 to 100,000 clones, roughly 92% of them found a single time. The ten largest clones add up to around 0.067% of the sample.

The sample in question was unstimulated CD8+ T cells sorted from spleen or lymph node cells, obtained before transplant. The chain is made from TRBV2 and TRBJ1-4, with 7 bases in between that match TRBD1. The clonotype was recovered from a human donor who was the organ donor for an intestinal transplant. The nucleotides are TGTGCCAGCAGTGAAGGGAGACAGGGAGGCCTTAATGAAAAACTGTTTTTT. Translated, it gives CASSEGRQGGLNEKLFF.